These 25 T cell receptor beta chains share one sample of origin, sequenced in a study of T cells in Graves' hyperthyroidism and ophthalmopathy. RNA transcripts were the template for amplifying TCR beta CDR3 regions. The HTBI set primed first-round TCR CDR3 RT-PCR. MiXCR was run by TCRdb on the multiplex PCR reads, yielding one entry per CDR3 protein. There are 750,000 to 950,000 distinct CDR3 sequences in the sample; around 38% occur only once, and about 8.9% lies in the top ten. Sequenced: blood. The receptor set was obtained from a man between 18 and 35 years old with Graves' hyperthyroidism.

This clonotype was seen a few times. A junction end diverges from the germline sequence, so it may reflect a read error. This chain connects TRBV7-8 to TRBJ2-2; 7 bases match TRBD2. Germline CDR1 reads SGHVS; CDR2 reads FQNEAQ. This CDR3 has 11 residues. Here the CDR3 reads CASSPSGVLFF. CDR3 bases: TGTGCCAGCAGCCCAAGCGGGGTGCTGTTTTTT.

This chain uses TRBV12-3 or TRBV12-4 with TRBJ2-2, with TRBD2 as a possible D gene (6 bases). CDR3 length: 14 amino acids. The ends were cut back, 3 bases at V and 3 bases at J, with 8 bases in the middle. CDR3 amino acids: CASSFGGHTGELFF. In DNA form, the CDR3 reads TGTGCCAGCAGTTTTGGAGGGCACACCGGGGAGCTGTTTTTT.

On this clonotype: A read error is possible here, since a much larger clone lies one base away. The V and J genes are TRBV10-2 and TRBJ1-6; no definite D call. V lost 7 bases and J lost 8, with 12 bases in between. CDR1 is WSHSY, CDR2 SAAADI, per germline. The length of the CDR3 is 13 residues. The DNA of the CDR3 is TGCGCCAGCAAAGGCGGACTTTATTCACCCCTCCACTTT. This gives the protein CASKGGLYSPLHF.

Ten or more counts support this clonotype. The V gene is TRBV2, the J gene TRBJ1-2; the match to TRBD1 covers 7 bases. Germline CDR1 and CDR2: SNHLY and FYNNEI. Trimming took 3 bases from V and 5 from J; bases not matched to a gene: 9. The CDR3 is 15 residues long. The CDR3 coding sequence is TGTGCCAGCAGTGATCCGGGACAGCCTATTTATGGCTACACCTTC. Translating it yields CASSDPGQPIYGYTF.

Only a few counts were recorded for this clonotype. V gene TRBV7-2 combines with J gene TRBJ2-2; D is unresolved. Trimming removed 5 bases at V and 4 bases at J, with 8 bases between. The germline CDR1 and CDR2 sequences are SGHTA and FQGNSA. CDR3 size: 13 residues. The CDR3, as DNA: TGTGCCAGCAGCCCTTATGGCACCGGGGAGCTGTTTTTT. The encoded protein is CASSPYGTGELFF.

Ten or more counts support this clonotype. The chain has TRBV24-1 and TRBJ1-4, with D unclear. Germline values: CDR1 KGHDR, CDR2 SFDVKD. V lost 7 bases and J 0 bases, leaving 11 bases between the germline ends. The CDR3 extends over 15 amino acids. The CDR3 bases are TGTGCCACCAGCAAGGCCGGGACAACTAATGAAAAACTGTTTTTT. Protein sequence: CATSKAGTTNEKLFF.

The V and J genes are TRBV7-8 and TRBJ1-6; possibly TRBD1 for D (5 bases). The CDR3 has 15 amino acids. V lost 0 bases to trimming and J lost 7 bases, with 10 bases between them. Looked up from germline, CDR1 is SGHVS and CDR2 is FQNEAQ. CDR3: CASSLAEGTNSPLHF. DNA for the CDR3: TGTGCCAGCAGCTTAGCTGAAGGGACGAATTCACCCCTCCACTTT.

This clonotype occurred many times. V gene TRBV7-2 combines with J gene TRBJ1-1; D unresolved. Trimming pared 2 bases from V and 1 base from J, leaving 8 bases between. The CDR3 is made up of 14 amino acids. In germline, CDR1 is SGHTA, CDR2 FQGNSA. CDR3 DNA: TGTGCCAGCAGCTTACAGCACAGGAACACTGAAGCTTTCTTT. Its protein is CASSLQHRNTEAFF.

V usage is TRBV7-9 and J usage is TRBJ1-2; TRBD1 matches 7 bases. CDR1 is SEHNR, CDR2 FQNEAQ, per germline (reference sequence). The CDR3 sequence is 15 residues long. V lost 5 bases to trimming and J lost 3 bases; unmatched junction nucleotides: 9. CDR3 nucleotides: TGTGCCAGCAGCCAAGACCTAGGACAGGACTATGGCTACACCTTC. It encodes CASSQDLGQDYGYTF. Filled out from reference TRBV7-9 and TRBJ1-2, the complete variable domain reads DTGVSQNPRHKITKRGQNVTFRCDPISEHNRLYWYRQTLGQGPEFLTYFQNEAQLEKSRLLSDRFSAERPKGSFSTLEIQRTEQGDSAMYLCASSQDLGQDYGYTFGSGTRLTVV.

A single count supports this clonotype. Its ends do not fully match the called genes, so a read error is possible. The chain couples TRBV6-1 to TRBJ1-1, with D possibly TRBD1 on 5 matching bases. The CDR3 spans 14 residues. Germline loops: CDR1 MNHNS, CDR2 SASEGT. The CDR3 spells CAGRKQELNTEAFF. The CDR3 DNA follows: TGTGCCGGCAGGAAACAGGAATTAAACACTGAAGCTTTCTTT.

This clonotype was counted ten times or more. The chain is built from TRBV29-1 and TRBJ2-7; TRBD1 aligns across 7 bases. From germline, CDR1 is SQVTM and CDR2 ANQGSEA. This CDR3 spans 13 amino acids. V was clipped by 3 bases and J by 1 base; unmatched bases: 3. The CDR3 is CSVEGRGSYEQYF. The CDR3 DNA sequence: TGCAGCGTTGAGGGCAGGGGGTCCTACGAGCAGTACTTC.

This chain uses TRBV7-9 with TRBJ1-5; D possibly corresponds to TRBD1 (5 bases). Trimming shortened V by 6 bases and J by 11 bases, and 14 bases separated the two germline ends. The CDR3 totals 12 residues. The germline V gene has CDR1 SEHNR and CDR2 FQNEAQ (reference sequence). This CDR3 is CASSSGSPAQHF. The CDR3 DNA is TGTGCCAGCAGTTCAGGGTCCCCGGCCCAGCATTTT.

This chain connects TRBV7-9 to TRBJ1-1, with TRBD1 matching over 8 bases. CDR1 SEHNR and CDR2 FQNEAQ come from the germline V gene (reference sequence). The V segment lost 1 base and the J segment 1 base; nucleotides outside the gene matches: 5. The CDR3 is made up of 16 amino acids. The CDR3 spells CASSLGGGQENTEAFF. DNA for the CDR3: TGTGCCAGCAGCTTAGGTGGGGGACAGGAGAACACTGAAGCTTTCTTT. Drawing the rest from reference TRBV7-9 and TRBJ1-1, the complete variable domain is DTGVSQNPRHKITKRGQNVTFRCDPISEHNRLYWYRQTLGQGPEFLTYFQNEAQLEKSRLLSDRFSAERPKGSFSTLEIQRTEQGDSAMYLCASSLGGGQENTEAFFGQGTRLTVV.

The chain is built from TRBV2 and TRBJ1-1; 8 nucleotides match TRBD1. Trimming at V came to 7 bases and at J to 1 base, leaving 8 bases not matched to a gene. This CDR3 region has 15 residues. The germline V gene has CDR1 SNHLY and CDR2 FYNNEI. The CDR3 loop reads CASIRTGTGNTEAFF. CDR3 DNA: TGTGCCAGCATTCGAACCGGGACAGGGAACACTGAAGCTTTCTTT.

Only a few counts were recorded for this clonotype. The chain couples TRBV12-3 or TRBV12-4 to TRBJ2-2, with TRBD2 matching 11 bases. This CDR3 has 15 residues. J lost 7 bases, V lost 5 bases, and 6 bases had no gene match. The CDR3 DNA is TGTGCCAGCAGTCCCGGGACTAGCGGTGGCGGGGAGCTGTTTTTT. Protein: CASSPGTSGGGELFF.

The V gene is TRBV13, the J gene TRBJ2-5; 10 bases align to TRBD2. This CDR3 has 16 amino acids. The trim removed 5 bases at V and 6 bases at J, leaving 12 bases unmatched. In germline, CDR1 is PRHDT, CDR2 FYEKMQ (reference sequence). The CDR3 sequence is CASSPTPGLALKTQYF. The CDR3 coding sequence is TGTGCCAGCAGCCCCACCCCGGGACTAGCGTTAAAGACCCAGTACTTC.

This clonotype was detected only a few times. The V and J genes are TRBV20-1 and TRBJ1-2; D ambiguous. The V and J ends lost 1 base and 0 bases respectively, with 18 bases between them. CDR1 and CDR2 (germline): DFQATT, SNEGSKA (reference sequence). The CDR3 consists of 17 residues. This CDR3 reads CSARAPTRTASNYGYTF. The CDR3, as DNA: TGCAGTGCTAGAGCCCCCACCCGGACGGCTTCTAACTATGGCTACACCTTC.

This clonotype was found many times. The chain carries TRBV29-1 and TRBJ1-4; D is unclear. Trimming cost V 3 bases and J 7 bases, with 6 bases left between them. This CDR3 comprises 11 residues. CDR1 and CDR2 (germline): SQVTM, ANQGSEA. The DNA for the CDR3 is TGCAGCGTTGATAAGGGTGAAAAACTGTTTTTT. Its translation: CSVDKGEKLFF.

This clonotype came up once. The chain carries TRBV9 and TRBJ1-6, with 7 bases lining up with TRBD1. This CDR3 is built from 15 residues. The V segment lost 0 bases and the J segment 7 bases; nucleotides outside the gene matches: 4. CDR1 is SGDLS, CDR2 YYNGEE, per germline. CDR3 coding DNA: TGTGCCAGCAGCGTAGACAGGGGACTCAATTCACCCCTCCACTTT. This codes for CASSVDRGLNSPLHF. Combining the CDR3 with reference TRBV9 and TRBJ1-6 gives the whole variable domain DSGVTQTPKHLITATGQRVTLRCSPRSGDLSVYWYQQSLDQGLQFLIQYYNGEERAKGNILERFSAQQFPDLHSELNLSSLELGDSALYFCASSVDRGLNSPLHFGNGTRLTVT.

The rearrangement uses TRBV9 and TRBJ2-7; D possibly corresponds to TRBD2 (5 bases). CDR1 SGDLS and CDR2 YYNGEE come from the germline V gene. The CDR3 has 13 amino acids. The ends were cut back, 0 bases at V and 7 bases at J, with 11 bases in the middle. The chain's CDR3 is CASSVVPGGEQYF. The CDR3 region has the DNA TGTGCCAGCAGCGTAGTTCCGGGCGGGGAGCAGTACTTC. The full variable domain, with the rest looked up from reference TRBV9 and TRBJ2-7, is DSGVTQTPKHLITATGQRVTLRCSPRSGDLSVYWYQQSLDQGLQFLIQYYNGEERAKGNILERFSAQQFPDLHSELNLSSLELGDSALYFCASSVVPGGEQYFGPGTRLTVT.

This clonotype was counted between two and nine times. The chain links TRBV7-2 to TRBJ1-1; 8 nucleotides line up with TRBD1. This CDR3 spans 15 amino acids. CDR1 and CDR2 from the germline V gene are SGHTA and FQGNSA. Germline trimming cut 1 base from V and 0 bases from J; bases unmatched to any gene: 1. CDR3 nucleotide sequence: TGTGCCAGCAGCTTAGTGGGACAGGTGAACACTGAAGCTTTCTTT. It is translated as CASSLVGQVNTEAFF.

The CDR3 loop is CSVVNSPYGYTF. The CDR3 DNA is TGCAGCGTTGTGAACAGCCCCTATGGCTACACCTTC. The chain uses TRBV29-1 and TRBJ1-2, with unresolved D. The V and J ends lost 4 bases and 4 bases respectively, with 10 bases between them. Germline values: CDR1 SQVTM, CDR2 ANQGSEA. CDR3 length: 12 residues.

This clonotype was observed at least ten times. The chain recombines TRBV7-9 with TRBJ1-1; D not certain. CDR3 length equals 12 residues. Germline V gene sequence: CDR1 SEHNR, CDR2 FQNEAQ (reference sequence). V was shortened by 5 bases and J by 7 bases, with 11 bases between the two germline ends. CDR3 sequence reads: CASSPNPLEAFF. The CDR3 region has the DNA TGTGCCAGCAGCCCCAATCCCCTTGAAGCTTTCTTT.

Remarks on this clonotype: The junction differs from germline at one of its ends, possibly a read error. This chain links TRBV7-9 with TRBJ1-1; TRBD1 agrees at 7 bases. CDR3 length: 17 residues. Germline-derived CDR1 and CDR2 are SEHNR and FQNEAQ (reference sequence). The CDR3 DNA is TGCGCCAGCAGCCAAGCCGCTCCGGGACAGATGAACACTGAAGCTTTCTTT. Encoded protein: CASSQAAPGQMNTEAFF.

This chain uses TRBV20-1 with TRBJ1-2; 8 bases align to TRBD1. The V segment lost 6 bases and the J segment 8 bases; nucleotides outside the gene matches: 17. The length of the CDR3 is 15 residues. CDR1 is DFQATT, CDR2 SNEGSKA, per germline (reference sequence). DNA of the CDR3: TGCAGTGCCAGCAGTTTGGCAGGGGGCTCTAGAGGCTACACCTTC. This codes for CSASSLAGGSRGYTF.